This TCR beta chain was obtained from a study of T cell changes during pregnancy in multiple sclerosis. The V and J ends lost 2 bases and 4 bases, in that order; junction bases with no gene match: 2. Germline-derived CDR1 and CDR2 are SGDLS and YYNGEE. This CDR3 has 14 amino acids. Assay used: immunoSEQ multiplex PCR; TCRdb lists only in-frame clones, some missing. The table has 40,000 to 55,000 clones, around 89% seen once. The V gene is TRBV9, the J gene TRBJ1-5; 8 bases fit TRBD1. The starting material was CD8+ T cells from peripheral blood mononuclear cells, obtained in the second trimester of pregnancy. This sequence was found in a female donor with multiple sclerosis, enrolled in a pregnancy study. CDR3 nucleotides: TGTGCCAGCAGCGTGGGACAGGCAAATCAGCCCCAGCATTTT. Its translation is CASSVGQANQPQHF.